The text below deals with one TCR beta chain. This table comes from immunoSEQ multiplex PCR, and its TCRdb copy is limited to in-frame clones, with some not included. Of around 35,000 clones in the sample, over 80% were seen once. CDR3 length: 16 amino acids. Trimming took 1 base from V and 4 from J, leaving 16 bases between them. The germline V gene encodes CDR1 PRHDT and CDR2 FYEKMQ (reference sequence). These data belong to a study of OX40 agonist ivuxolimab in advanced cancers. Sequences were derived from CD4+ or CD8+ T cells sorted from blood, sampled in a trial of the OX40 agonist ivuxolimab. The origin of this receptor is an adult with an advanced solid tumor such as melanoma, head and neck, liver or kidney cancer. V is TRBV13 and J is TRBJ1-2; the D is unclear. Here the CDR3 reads CASSLVRRGRSYGYTF. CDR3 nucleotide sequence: TGTGCCAGCAGCTTAGTCAGGCGCGGCAGGAGCTATGGCTACACCTTC.